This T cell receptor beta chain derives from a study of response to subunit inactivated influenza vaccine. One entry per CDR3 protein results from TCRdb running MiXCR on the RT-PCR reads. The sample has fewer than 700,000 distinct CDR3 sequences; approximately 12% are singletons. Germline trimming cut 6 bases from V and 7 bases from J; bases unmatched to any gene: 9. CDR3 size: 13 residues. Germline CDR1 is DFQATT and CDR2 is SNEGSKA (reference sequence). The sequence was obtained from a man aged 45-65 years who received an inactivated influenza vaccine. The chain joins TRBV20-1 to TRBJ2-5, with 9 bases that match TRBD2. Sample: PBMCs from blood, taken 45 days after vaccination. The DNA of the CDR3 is TGCAGTGCACGGGGACTAGCCGGGGCGACCCAGTACTTC. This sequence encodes CSARGLAGATQYF.